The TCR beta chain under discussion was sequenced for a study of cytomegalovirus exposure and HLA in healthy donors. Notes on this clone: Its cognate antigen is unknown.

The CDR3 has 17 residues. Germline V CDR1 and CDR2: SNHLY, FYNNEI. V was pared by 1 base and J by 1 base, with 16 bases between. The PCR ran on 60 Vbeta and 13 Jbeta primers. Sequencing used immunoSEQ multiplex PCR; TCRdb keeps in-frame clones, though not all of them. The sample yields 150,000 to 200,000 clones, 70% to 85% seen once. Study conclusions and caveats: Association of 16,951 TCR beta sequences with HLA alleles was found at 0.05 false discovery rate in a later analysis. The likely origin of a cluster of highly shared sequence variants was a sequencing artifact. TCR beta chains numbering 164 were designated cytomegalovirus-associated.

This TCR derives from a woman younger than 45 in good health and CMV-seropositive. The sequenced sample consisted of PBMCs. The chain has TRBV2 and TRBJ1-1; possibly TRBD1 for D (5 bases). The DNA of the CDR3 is TGTGCCAGCAGTGAAGGATTGGTTGACAGACAGAACACTGAAGCTTTCTTT. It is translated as CASSEGLVDRQNTEAFF.